Below are 18 T cell receptor beta chains sequenced from a single sample in a study of blood T cell repertoires in COVID-19. Assay: immunoSEQ multiplex PCR; the TCRdb copy retains only in-frame clones and omits some. The sample has around 320,000 clones, 88% seen once. Sequencing used peripheral blood. The receptors come from a woman younger than 45 who had recovered from COVID-19.

The rearrangement uses TRBV27 and TRBJ1-2; 9 nucleotides match TRBD1. The trim removed 0 bases at V and 5 bases at J, leaving 7 bases unmatched. The CDR3 has 16 amino acids. Per the germline V gene, CDR1 is MNHEY and CDR2 is SMNVEV (reference sequence). CDR3 region: CASSLSPTGGLYGYTF. DNA of the CDR3: TGTGCCAGCAGTTTATCACCGACAGGGGGACTTTATGGCTACACCTTC.

The chain is built from TRBV29-1 and TRBJ2-5, with a weak D call TRBD2 (5 bases). This CDR3 has 12 amino acids. Germline V gives CDR1 SQVTM, CDR2 ANQGSEA. Trimming took 8 bases from V and 4 from J, leaving 14 bases between them. The CDR3 DNA is TGCAGCACCGCGGCCGGAGGAGAGACCCAGTACTTC. Translating gives CSTAAGGETQYF. The full variable domain, in which reference TRBV29-1 and TRBJ2-5 provide the parts outside the CDR3, is SAVISQKPSRDICQRGTSLTIQCQVDSQVTMMFWYRQQPGQSLTLIATANQGSEATYESGFVIDKFPISRPNLTFSTLTVSNMSPEDSSIYLCSTAAGGETQYFGPGTRLLVL.

The chain employs TRBV5-1 and TRBJ2-5; 7 bases agree with TRBD1. The germline V gene has CDR1 SGHRS and CDR2 YFSETQ. The CDR3 totals 15 residues. With 4 bases clipped from V and 5 bases from J, the junction kept 11 bases outside the gene matches. CDR3 sequence (DNA): TGCGCCAGCAGCGAAAGTGTAGGGGGCGGGGAGACCCAGTACTTC. Translating it yields CASSESVGGGETQYF. The full variable domain, completed using reference TRBV5-1 and TRBJ2-5, is KAGVTQTPRYLIKTRGQQVTLSCSPISGHRSVSWYQQTPGQGLQFLFEYFSETQRNKGNFPGRFSGRQFSNSRSEMNVSTLELGDSALYLCASSESVGGGETQYFGPGTRLLVL.

The chain combines TRBV11-1 with TRBJ1-1; 7 bases match TRBD1. V gave up 5 bases and J gave up 1 base; unmatched junction bases: 1. The CDR3 spans 13 residues. The germline gives CDR1 SGHAT, CDR2 FQDESV (reference sequence). CDR3 DNA sequence: TGTGCCAGCAGCCGACAGGGGAACACTGAAGCTTTCTTT. Protein product: CASSRQGNTEAFF.

This chain uses TRBV3-1 (or the pseudogene TRBV3-2) with TRBJ2-1, with no clear D. This CDR3 is 11 amino acids long. Germline-derived CDR1 and CDR2 are LGHDT and YNNKEL (reference sequence). V gave up 0 bases and J gave up 9 bases, with 3 bases separating them. CDR3 region: CASSQDGEQFF. Here the CDR3 DNA reads TGTGCCAGCAGCCAAGACGGTGAGCAGTTCTTC.

The table lists this clone with a few counts. This sequence joins TRBV4-1 and TRBJ2-7; 7 bases are a match to TRBD1. Unmatched junction bases numbered 7, after V lost 5 bases and J lost 3 bases. From germline, CDR1 is MGHRA and CDR2 YSYEKL. This CDR3 region has 14 residues. CDR3: CASSRGGQSYEQYF. The CDR3 DNA reads TGCGCCAGCAGCAGAGGGGGACAGAGCTACGAGCAGTACTTC.

This clone was observed a handful of times. The chain combines TRBV3-1 (or the pseudogene TRBV3-2) with TRBJ2-2, with a tentative D call TRBD2 (5 bases). The germline gives CDR1 LGHDT, CDR2 YNNKEL (reference sequence). This CDR3 region has 18 residues. The ends were cut back, 6 bases at V and 5 bases at J, with 25 bases in the middle. CDR3 sequence (DNA): TGTGCCAGCAGGAACACGGTCGGACTCCAAAGGGATACCGGGGAGCTGTTTTTT. Protein: CASRNTVGLQRDTGELFF.

The chain couples TRBV11-2 to TRBJ2-7, with D uncertain. The CDR3 is made up of 13 amino acids. Looked up from germline, CDR1 is SGHAT and CDR2 is FQNNGV. The ends were cut back, 4 bases at V and 0 bases at J, with 7 bases in the middle. The CDR3 DNA is TGTGCCAGCAGCTCCTCCCCCTCCTACGAGCAGTACTTC. This encodes CASSSSPSYEQYF. Full variable domain (missing parts from reference TRBV11-2 and TRBJ2-7): EAGVAQSPRYKIIEKRQSVAFWCNPISGHATLYWYQQILGQGPKLLIQFQNNGVVDDSQLPKDRFSAERLKGVDSTLKIQPAKLEDSAVYLCASSSSPSYEQYFGPGTRLTVT.

V gene TRBV19 combines with J gene TRBJ2-7; D possibly corresponds to TRBD1 (6 bases). Trimming left V 3 bases short and J 4 bases short, with 13 bases between. The germline V gene encodes CDR1 LNHDA and CDR2 SQIVND (reference sequence). CDR3 length: 14 residues. The CDR3 region is CASSIGRGQYEQYF. DNA for the CDR3: TGTGCCAGTAGTATCGGCAGGGGTCAATACGAGCAGTACTTC.

This clone appeared a few times. This chain uses TRBV28 with TRBJ2-6; perhaps TRBD1 as D (6 bases). Trimming took 3 bases from V and 2 from J, leaving 17 bases between them. Per germline, CDR1 MDHEN and CDR2 SYDVKM. CDR3 size: 18 residues. The CDR3 DNA sequence: TGTGCCAGCAGTTTCCTCAATAAACCAGGGGCTGGGGCCAACGTCCTGACTTTC. As protein: CASSFLNKPGAGANVLTF.

The chain joins TRBV7-6 to TRBJ2-7, with 11 positions matching TRBD1. The length of the CDR3 is 15 residues. Germline V CDR1 and CDR2: SGHVS, FNYEAQ. The V and J ends lost 5 bases and 3 bases, in that order; junction bases with no gene match: 6. CDR3 sequence: CASSGGTGGDYEQYF. The CDR3 nucleotides read TGTGCCAGCAGCGGAGGGACAGGGGGGGACTACGAGCAGTACTTC.

The V call is TRBV24-1, the J call TRBJ2-3; 8 bases fit TRBD1. Germline CDR1 KGHDR, CDR2 SFDVKD. The J segment lost 4 bases and the V segment lost 3 bases, leaving 11 bases of the junction unmatched. CDR3 length: 17 residues. CDR3 coding DNA: TGTGCCACCAGTGATAAGGACAGGGCCTTCCAGGCAGATACGCAGTATTTT. Translating gives CATSDKDRAFQADTQYF.

This chain joins TRBV5-1 and TRBJ2-7; possible D gene TRBD2, 6 bases. Germline loops: CDR1 SGHRS, CDR2 YFSETQ. V dropped 0 bases and J dropped 3 bases, with 10 bases sitting between them. The CDR3 extends over 14 amino acids. CDR3 DNA: TGCGCCAGCAGCTTGGGGGACTCCTACTACGAGCAGTACTTC. Protein sequence: CASSLGDSYYEQYF.

For the CDR3, the DNA is TGTGCCATCAGTGACTTTATAGGGGACACTGAAGCTTTCTTT. Translating gives CAISDFIGDTEAFF. The chain has TRBV10-3 and TRBJ1-1; tentatively, D is TRBD1 (5 bases). Germline loops: CDR1 ENHRY, CDR2 SYGVKD. CDR3 length equals 14 residues. V was shortened by 3 bases and J by 3 bases, with 11 bases between the two germline ends.

This clone was counted a single time. The rearrangement joins TRBV28 to TRBJ1-5, with D hard to call. V lost 5 bases and J lost 11, with 10 bases in between. The V gene's germline CDR1 is MDHEN and CDR2 SYDVKM. This CDR3 comprises 11 residues. The CDR3 sequence: CASSPRLTQHF. DNA of the CDR3: TGTGCCAGCAGTCCGAGATTAACCCAGCATTTT.

This chain connects TRBV9 to TRBJ1-2, with TRBD1 identical over 7 bases. Unmatched junction bases numbered 11, after V lost 2 bases and J lost 1 base. CDR1 is SGDLS and CDR2 is YYNGEE in the germline V gene. The CDR3 covers 17 residues. The CDR3 is CASSVGGQSPHNYGYTF. CDR3 sequence (DNA): TGTGCCAGCAGCGTTGGGGGACAGTCCCCTCATAACTATGGCTACACCTTC.

This clone is a singleton in its sample. The rearrangement joins TRBV3-1 (or the pseudogene TRBV3-2) to TRBJ2-7; 7 bases match TRBD2. The CDR3 consists of 13 residues. Unmatched junction bases numbered 7, after V lost 4 bases and J lost 7 bases. Looked up from germline, CDR1 is LGHDT and CDR2 is YNNKEL (reference sequence). CDR3 residues: CASSPSQGGEQYF. The CDR3 nucleotides are TGTGCCAGCAGCCCCTCCCAGGGAGGGGAGCAGTACTTC.

V and J are TRBV4-1 and TRBJ1-2; the D gene is possibly TRBD1 (6 bases). The CDR3 is 15 amino acids. The germline CDR1 and CDR2 sequences are MGHRA and YSYEKL. Trimming took 2 bases from V and 6 from J, leaving 16 bases between them. The CDR3: CASSQPGQYRDGYTF. In DNA, the CDR3 is TGCGCCAGCAGCCAACCCGGACAGTACCGAGATGGCTACACCTTC.